Shown below are 26 T cell receptor beta chains from a single sample sequenced in a study of T cell responses to AZD1222 COVID-19 vaccine. Produced via immunoSEQ multiplex PCR; TCRdb's table is partial and in-frame only. Of some 150,000 clones listed, more than 70% are singletons. Sequenced material: peripheral blood, taken on day 0 of AZD1222 vaccination. The receptors shown here come from an adult in good health.

This chain links TRBV12-3 or TRBV12-4 with TRBJ1-4; D remains unclear. Trimming took off 1 base at V and 5 bases at J, with 5 bases between the two ends. The CDR3 runs to 13 residues. In DNA form, the CDR3 reads TGTGCCAGCAGTTTAGACCTAAATGAAAAACTGTTTTTT. Its protein product is CASSLDLNEKLFF.

The chain has TRBV7-8 and TRBJ1-2, with D maybe TRBD1 (5 bases). The CDR3 length is 15 residues. Germline V gene sequence: CDR1 SGHVS, CDR2 FQNEAQ. Trimming took 5 bases from V and 4 from J, leaving 17 bases between them. DNA for the CDR3: TGTGCCAGCAGCCCTGGCGGGGGGGGAGGCTATGGCTACACCTTC. Amino acids: CASSPGGGGGYGYTF.

This clone was detected once. The rearrangement joins TRBV5-1 to TRBJ1-1; D unclear. The V end lost 4 bases, the J end lost 0 bases, and 7 bases lay between the germline ends. Germline-derived CDR1 and CDR2 are SGHRS and YFSETQ. The CDR3 length is 13 residues. CDR3 sequence reads: CASSHAMNTEAFF. CDR3 sequence (DNA): TGCGCCAGCAGCCACGCAATGAACACTGAAGCTTTCTTT.

This clone turned up a few times. The J gene is TRBJ1-5, the V gene TRBV10-1; the D is unclear. The CDR3 has 16 amino acids. The V gene lost 8 bases and the J gene lost 0 bases, with 17 bases spanning the gap. Germline V gives CDR1 WNHNN, CDR2 SYGVQD (reference sequence). The CDR3 DNA sequence: TGCGCCAGCTCGATGGGGTCGGATTATAGCAATCAGCCCCAGCATTTT. Residues: CASSMGSDYSNQPQHF.

This chain joins TRBV15 and TRBJ1-1, with TRBD1 matching over 11 bases. The CDR3 loop spans 20 amino acids. Unmatched junction bases numbered 13, after V lost 0 bases and J lost 1 base. Germline loops: CDR1 LNHNV, CDR2 YYDKDF (reference sequence). The CDR3 reads CATSRDHILGTGGPNTEAFF. The CDR3, as DNA: TGTGCCACCAGCAGAGATCACATTCTCGGGACAGGGGGACCGAACACTGAAGCTTTCTTT.

This rearrangement joins TRBV28 to TRBJ2-5, with 9 bases identical to TRBD1. Germline values: CDR1 MDHEN, CDR2 SYDVKM. This CDR3 is 13 amino acids long. V lost 11 bases, J lost 4 bases, and 8 bases stayed unmatched. CDR3 region: CAAHRGLGETQYF. CDR3 nucleotides: TGTGCCGCACACAGGGGGCTGGGAGAGACCCAGTACTTC.

This chain links TRBV10-1 with TRBJ1-1; D perhaps matches TRBD1 (5 bases). CDR1 and CDR2 (germline): WNHNN, SYGVQD (reference sequence). Trimming cost V 6 bases and J 1 base, with 6 bases left between them. The CDR3 has 12 amino acids. As DNA, the CDR3 is TGCGCCAGCAGCGGACAGAACACTGAAGCTTTCTTT. Translated: CASSGQNTEAFF.

CDR3 region: CASSAGGRSYGYTF. The CDR3 region has the DNA TGTGCCAGCTCCGCGGGGGGCAGGTCCTATGGCTACACCTTC. J is TRBJ1-2 and V is TRBV6-5; D may be TRBD1 (6 bases). The CDR3 totals 14 residues. Germline values: CDR1 MNHEY, CDR2 SVGAGI. V was shortened by 8 bases and J by 4 bases, with 17 bases between the two germline ends.

The rearrangement links TRBV3-1 (or the pseudogene TRBV3-2) to TRBJ1-5; D unclear. This CDR3 is 17 amino acids long. The germline V gene has CDR1 LGHDT and CDR2 YNNKEL (reference sequence). V gave up 1 base and J gave up 0 bases, with 13 bases separating them. The CDR3 DNA is TGTGCCAGCAGCCAAGGGGCCGGATACAGTAGCAATCAGCCCCAGCATTTT. It translates to CASSQGAGYSSNQPQHF.

This chain connects TRBV10-2 to TRBJ2-1; D remains ambiguous. Germline CDR1 and CDR2: WSHSY and SAAADI. Trimming removed 4 bases at V and 6 bases at J, with 7 bases between. This CDR3 region has 12 residues. The CDR3 nucleotides read TGCGCCAGCAGTGTCCTCAGCAATGAGCAGTTCTTC. As protein: CASSVLSNEQFF.

The chain combines TRBV3-1 (or the pseudogene TRBV3-2) with TRBJ1-3, with D uncertain. Germline CDR1 and CDR2: LGHDT and YNNKEL (reference sequence). Trimming pared 2 bases from V and 8 bases from J, leaving 10 bases between. This CDR3 comprises 13 residues. The CDR3 loop reads CASSQQIGYTIYF. The CDR3 bases are TGTGCCAGCAGCCAACAAATTGGTTACACCATATATTTT.

J is TRBJ2-1 and V is TRBV29-1; 9 nucleotides agree with TRBD2. Per the germline V gene, CDR1 is SQVTM and CDR2 is ANQGSEA. The V segment lost 2 bases and the J segment 4 bases; nucleotides outside the gene matches: 3. The CDR3 contains 14 residues. The CDR3 region is CSVERLAGYNEQFF. For the CDR3, the DNA is TGCAGCGTTGAACGGCTAGCGGGGTACAATGAGCAGTTCTTC.

The V gene is TRBV6-2 or TRBV6-3, the J gene TRBJ1-1, with 7 positions matching TRBD1. CDR1 is MNHEY, CDR2 SVGEGT, per germline. This CDR3 contains 14 residues. Trimming took 6 bases from V and 4 from J; bases not matched to a gene: 8. The CDR3 loop reads CASSPPTGSTEAFF. The CDR3, as DNA: TGTGCCAGCAGCCCCCCGACAGGGAGCACTGAAGCTTTCTTT.

The chain uses TRBV6-5 and TRBJ1-4, with 7 bases fitting TRBD1. This CDR3 has 15 amino acids. V dropped 0 bases and J dropped 2; count of bases not matched to a gene: 0. CDR1 MNHEY and CDR2 SVGAGI come from the germline V gene. DNA of the CDR3: TGTGCCAGCAGTTACTCACAGGGGACTAATGAAAAACTGTTTTTT. Amino acid sequence: CASSYSQGTNEKLFF.

The V gene is TRBV29-1, the J gene TRBJ2-3; 9 positions agree with TRBD1. Germline assignment: CDR1 SQVTM and CDR2 ANQGSEA. This CDR3 has 14 residues. V was clipped by 8 bases and J by 5 bases; unmatched bases: 11. CDR3 DNA sequence: TGCAGCACAGGACAGGGGAGTCAAGGAGATACGCAGTATTTT. Translating it yields CSTGQGSQGDTQYF.

The chain uses TRBV9 and TRBJ1-1; no firm D call. CDR3 length equals 15 residues. Germline CDR1 is SGDLS and CDR2 is YYNGEE. With 1 base removed from V and 0 bases from J, the gap between germline ends came to 10 bases. The CDR3 reads CASSVYAAMNTEAFF. In DNA form, the CDR3 reads TGTGCCAGCAGCGTATACGCAGCAATGAACACTGAAGCTTTCTTT.

The chain recombines TRBV9 with TRBJ1-6; 7 positions match TRBD1. The CDR3 runs 16 residues. After removal of 0 bases from V and 10 bases from J, the junction contained 10 bases not matched to a gene. Germline V lookup: CDR1 SGDLS, CDR2 YYNGEE. The DNA of the CDR3 is TGTGCCAGCAGCGTAGCTTTGCGACAGGGCGCATCACCCCTCCACTTT. This translates into CASSVALRQGASPLHF.

The V and J genes are TRBV7-6 and TRBJ1-2; 7 bases agree with TRBD1. Germline V gene data show CDR1 as SGHVS and CDR2 as FNYEAQ. CDR3 length: 16 amino acids. Trimming at V came to 5 bases and at J to 4 bases, leaving 13 bases not matched to a gene. The CDR3 sequence is CASSDGQAAPGYGYTF. CDR3 DNA sequence: TGTGCCAGCAGCGACGGACAGGCGGCCCCTGGCTATGGCTACACCTTC.

The chain combines TRBV4-1 with TRBJ1-2; D remains unclear. Germline V gene data show CDR1 as MGHRA and CDR2 as YSYEKL. Trimming took off 1 base at V and 2 bases at J, with 11 bases between the two ends. This CDR3 is 15 amino acids long. Written as DNA, the CDR3 is TGCGCCAGCAGCCAAGTTATCTCTTCAAACTATGGCTACACCTTC. This codes for CASSQVISSNYGYTF.

This chain joins TRBV5-1 and TRBJ1-6; D is undetermined. Germline CDR1 and CDR2: SGHRS and YFSETQ. V lost 5 bases and J 5 bases, leaving 14 bases between the germline ends. The CDR3 extends over 15 amino acids. CDR3 sequence (DNA): TGCGCCAGCAGTCGGTCGACACCAGATAATTCACCCCTCCACTTT. Its protein is CASSRSTPDNSPLHF.

This sequence joins TRBV6-5 and TRBJ2-7; D may be TRBD1 (5 bases). Germline values: CDR1 MNHEY, CDR2 SVGAGI. Trimming removed 0 bases from V and 7 bases from J, with 16 bases in between. The CDR3 runs to 15 residues. The CDR3 DNA reads TGTGCCAGCAGTTACTCGATACAGGTTCTACCTGAGCAGTACTTC. Translated: CASSYSIQVLPEQYF.

The rearrangement joins TRBV6-4 to TRBJ1-2, with D maybe TRBD1 (6 bases). Deletions cut 6 bases from V and 5 bases from J, with 13 bases between. Per germline, CDR1 MRHNA and CDR2 SNTAGT. The CDR3 loop spans 13 amino acids. As DNA, the CDR3 is TGTGCCAGCAGCGCGGAGCAGGGGTATGGCTACACCTTC. Translating gives CASSAEQGYGYTF.

The V gene is TRBV11-2, the J gene TRBJ2-1; no clear D. This CDR3 spans 12 amino acids. Germline CDR1 reads SGHAT; CDR2 reads FQNNGV. Trimming pared 6 bases from V and 7 bases from J, leaving 10 bases between. The CDR3 protein is CASSSNWNEQFF. The CDR3 coding sequence is TGTGCCAGCAGTTCCAACTGGAATGAGCAGTTCTTC.

V usage is TRBV6-2 or TRBV6-3 and J usage is TRBJ1-2; TRBD1 is a possible D gene (5 bases). This CDR3 comprises 17 residues. V lost 4 bases, J lost 7 bases, and 25 bases lay in between. Germline V gives CDR1 MNHEY, CDR2 SVGEGT. CDR3 bases: TGTGCCAGCAGTTCCGGGACGGGGTTCTTGGTTTCTCGTGGCTACACCTTC. Translated, it gives CASSSGTGFLVSRGYTF.

The V call is TRBV7-2, the J call TRBJ2-4; the match to TRBD2 covers 7 bases. This CDR3 has 15 residues. Germline CDR1 is SGHTA and CDR2 is FQGNSA. V was clipped by 6 bases and J by 1 base; unmatched bases: 6. The CDR3 protein is CASRKVGGAKNIQYF. The DNA for the CDR3 is TGTGCCAGCAGGAAAGTCGGGGGGGCCAAAAACATTCAGTACTTC.

The rearrangement joins TRBV9 to TRBJ2-3; tentative D call: TRBD2 (7 bases). This CDR3 spans 15 amino acids. V lost 4 bases and J lost 5, with 17 bases in between. Germline values: CDR1 SGDLS, CDR2 YYNGEE. DNA for the CDR3: TGTGCCAGCAGCCTCAGCGGGACAACGGGAGATACGCAGTATTTT. It encodes CASSLSGTTGDTQYF.